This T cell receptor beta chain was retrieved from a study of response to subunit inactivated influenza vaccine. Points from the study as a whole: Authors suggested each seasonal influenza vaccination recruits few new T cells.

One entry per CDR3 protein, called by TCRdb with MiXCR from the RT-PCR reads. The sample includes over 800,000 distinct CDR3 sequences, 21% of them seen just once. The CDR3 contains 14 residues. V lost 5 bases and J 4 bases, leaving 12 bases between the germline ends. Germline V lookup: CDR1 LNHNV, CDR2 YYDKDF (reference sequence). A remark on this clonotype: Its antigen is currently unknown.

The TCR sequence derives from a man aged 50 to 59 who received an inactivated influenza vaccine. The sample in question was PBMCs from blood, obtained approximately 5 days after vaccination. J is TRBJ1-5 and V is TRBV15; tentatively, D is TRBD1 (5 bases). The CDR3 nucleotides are TGTGCCACCAGCGAAAGACAGATAAATCAGCCCCAGCATTTT. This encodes CATSERQINQPQHF. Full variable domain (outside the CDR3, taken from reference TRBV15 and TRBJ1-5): DAMVIQNPRYQVTQFGKPVTLSCSQTLNHNVMYWYQQKSSQAPKLLFHYYDKDFNNEADTPDNFQSRRPNTSFCFLDIRSPGLGDTAMYLCATSERQINQPQHFGDGTRLSIL.